Below are 25 T cell receptor beta chains sequenced from a single sample in a study of Ad26.COV2.S vaccination and SARS-CoV-2 variants. The sample's treatment: over 15 received Ad26.COV2.S at low or high dose, single or two shots; five or six received placebo; per-sample allocation not given. Day 63 after the first injection of vaccine or placebo was the sampling time. Sequencing was performed with immunoSEQ multiplex PCR; in TCRdb, only in-frame clones are kept and a portion is missing. The sample lists roughly 420,000 clones, around 87% occurring once. This sample comprised peripheral blood, obtained in a trial of Ad26.COV2.S vaccine versus placebo. The receptors originated from a person aged 18-60 years who received the Ad26.COV2.S COVID-19 vaccine or a placebo.

A single count supports this clone. The chain carries TRBV7-3 and TRBJ2-3; D is uncertain. Between the trimmed V and J ends, which lost 3 bases and 5 bases, there was a span of 9 bases. This CDR3 is 13 amino acids long. Germline lookup yields CDR1 SGHTA and CDR2 FQGTGA. The CDR3 sequence is CASSLSREDTQYF. In nucleotides, the CDR3 is TGTGCCAGCAGCTTGAGCCGAGAAGATACGCAGTATTTT.

The chain links TRBV19 to TRBJ1-2; no clear D. Germline lookup yields CDR1 LNHDA and CDR2 SQIVND (reference sequence). V was pared by 5 bases and J by 2 bases, with 18 bases between. The length of the CDR3 is 16 residues. CDR3 residues: CASSASLATRNYGYTF. As DNA, the CDR3 is TGTGCCAGTAGTGCATCATTGGCAACTAGAAACTATGGCTACACCTTC. The whole variable domain, remainder taken from reference TRBV19 and TRBJ1-2, is DGGITQSPKYLFRKEGQNVTLSCEQNLNHDAMYWYRQDPGQGLRLIYYSQIVNDFQKGDIAEGYSVSREKKESFPLTVTSAQKNPTAFYLCASSASLATRNYGYTFGSGTRLTVV.

This clone has only a few counts. The V and J genes are TRBV30 and TRBJ1-2; D is undetermined. Germline-derived CDR1 and CDR2 are GTSNPN and SVGIG (reference sequence). The CDR3 runs 12 residues. V lost 8 bases and J lost 7, with 17 bases in between. The CDR3 loop is CAPRARRCGYTF. In DNA, the CDR3 is TGTGCCCCGAGGGCCAGACGGTGTGGCTACACCTTC. The full variable domain, completed using reference TRBV30 and TRBJ1-2, is SQTIHQWPATLVQPVGSPLSLECTVEGTSNPNLYWYRQAAGRGLQLLFYSVGIGQISSEVPQNLSASRPQDRQFILSSKKLLLSDSGFYLCAPRARRCGYTFGSGTRLTVV.

This chain connects TRBV18 to TRBJ1-1, with no clear D. This CDR3 is 15 amino acids long. Between the trimmed V and J ends, which lost 0 bases and 0 bases, there was a span of 8 bases. Germline values: CDR1 KGHSH, CDR2 LQKENI. CDR3 sequence reads: CASSPPDLLNTEAFF. CDR3 coding DNA: TGTGCCAGCTCACCACCGGATCTGCTGAACACTGAAGCTTTCTTT.

For the CDR3, the DNA is TGCGCCAGCAGCTTGGTTGGACAGCCAGAGGAGACCCAGTACTTC. It yields the protein CASSLVGQPEETQYF. This chain uses TRBV5-1 with TRBJ2-5; possibly TRBD1 for D (6 bases). Germline CDR1 reads SGHRS; CDR2 reads YFSETQ. The CDR3 contains 15 residues. With 0 bases removed from V and 5 bases from J, the gap between germline ends came to 14 bases.

This clone was seen a few times. V and J are TRBV30 and TRBJ1-1; D not resolved. Germline values: CDR1 GTSNPN, CDR2 SVGIG (reference sequence). CDR3 length equals 13 residues. The V gene lost 1 base and the J gene lost 3 bases, with 9 bases spanning the gap. The CDR3 bases are TGTGCCTGGAGTGGCCAAATGGACACTGAAGCTTTCTTT. Amino acid sequence: CAWSGQMDTEAFF.

The chain uses TRBV14 and TRBJ1-2, with 7 bases that match TRBD1. This CDR3 contains 11 residues. V shed 9 bases, J shed 6 bases, and the junction held 4 bases outside the gene matches. Germline CDR1 SGHDN, CDR2 FVKESK. This CDR3 is CARWGQNGYTF. The CDR3 nucleotides are TGTGCCAGATGGGGACAGAATGGCTACACCTTC.

The chain employs TRBV6-6 and TRBJ2-7, with 7 bases matching TRBD1. The CDR3 runs 14 residues. V was clipped by 5 bases and J by 2 bases; unmatched bases: 6. Per germline, CDR1 MNHNY and CDR2 SVGAGI (reference sequence). CDR3 loop: CASSPTGSTYEQYF. CDR3 DNA sequence: TGTGCCAGCAGTCCGACAGGGTCTACCTACGAGCAGTACTTC.

This clone has just one count. This chain uses TRBV20-1 with TRBJ2-7, with TRBD1 identical over 11 bases. J lost 2 bases, V lost 3 bases, and 9 bases had no gene match. The CDR3 length is 16 residues. The germline V gene encodes CDR1 DFQATT and CDR2 SNEGSKA (reference sequence). CDR3 bases: TGCAGTGCTAGTCCCGGGACAGGGGGTACCCCCTACGAGCAGTACTTC. Translating gives CSASPGTGGTPYEQYF.

The rearrangement uses TRBV5-1 and TRBJ1-1; a possible D gene is TRBD1 (6 bases). With 0 bases removed from V and 5 bases from J, the gap between germline ends came to 14 bases. This CDR3 has 15 residues. CDR1 and CDR2 from the germline V gene are SGHRS and YFSETQ. CDR3 coding DNA: TGCGCCAGCAGCTTGGACAGGGTTTGGGGGACTGAAGCTTTCTTT. It is translated as CASSLDRVWGTEAFF.

The chain recombines TRBV4-1 with TRBJ1-2, with D unresolved. Trimming removed 0 bases at V and 0 bases at J, with 11 bases between. Germline CDR1 MGHRA, CDR2 YSYEKL. CDR3 size: 16 residues. The CDR3 DNA reads as TGCGCCAGCAGCCAAGATTTAACAGAGGCTAACTATGGCTACACCTTC. This sequence encodes CASSQDLTEANYGYTF.

The chain uses TRBV19 and TRBJ1-5, with a tentative D call TRBD1 (6 bases). Trimming pared 0 bases from V and 5 bases from J, leaving 14 bases between. This CDR3 region has 16 residues. Per the germline V gene, CDR1 is LNHDA and CDR2 is SQIVND (reference sequence). The CDR3 DNA sequence: TGTGCCAGTAGTATAGATACAGGGAGGGTGGATCAGCCCCAGCATTTT. This sequence encodes CASSIDTGRVDQPQHF.

The chain joins TRBV3-1 (or the pseudogene TRBV3-2) to TRBJ1-3, with D hard to call. This CDR3 is built from 17 residues. V dropped 3 bases and J dropped 0 bases, with 15 bases sitting between them. The V gene's germline CDR1 is LGHDT and CDR2 YNNKEL (reference sequence). The chain's CDR3 is CASSHLGLTVSGNTIYF. As DNA, the CDR3 is TGTGCCAGCAGCCATCTTGGGTTAACCGTCTCTGGAAACACCATATATTTT.

This chain uses TRBV28 with TRBJ1-2; possible D gene TRBD1, 6 bases. CDR1 and CDR2 (germline): MDHEN, SYDVKM. This CDR3 has 12 amino acids. The germline V and J ends were trimmed by 6 bases and 6 bases, with 11 bases remaining between them. The DNA for the CDR3 is TGTGCCAGCAGGGACAGCTTTAATGGCTACACCTTC. Protein sequence: CASRDSFNGYTF.

The chain links TRBV28 to TRBJ2-5, with 9 positions matching TRBD1. CDR1 is MDHEN and CDR2 is SYDVKM in the germline V gene. The CDR3 is 14 residues long. With 6 bases clipped from V and 5 bases from J, the junction kept 7 bases outside the gene matches. The CDR3 DNA is TGTGCCAGCAGCCTAACAGGGGGCGAGGAGACCCAGTACTTC. Its translation: CASSLTGGEETQYF.

The gene calls are TRBV4-3 and TRBJ1-6; no reliable D call. CDR1 and CDR2 from the germline V gene are LGHNA and YSLEER. The ends were cut back, 1 base at V and 7 bases at J, with 8 bases in the middle. The CDR3 sequence is 14 residues long. The chain's CDR3 is CASSQGQENSPLHF. CDR3 bases: TGCGCCAGCAGCCAAGGACAAGAAAATTCACCCCTCCACTTT.

The chain couples TRBV2 to TRBJ1-6, with D maybe TRBD1 (5 bases). Germline V gives CDR1 SNHLY, CDR2 FYNNEI. The CDR3 contains 17 residues. V lost 6 bases and J lost 0, with 15 bases in between. CDR3 DNA sequence: TGTGCCAGCAGAGGCCCAGGGAGGAGCTCCTATAATTCACCCCTCCACTTT. Translated: CASRGPGRSSYNSPLHF.

This chain connects TRBV6-1 to TRBJ1-4, with D possibly TRBD1 on 5 matching bases. The germline V gene has CDR1 MNHNS and CDR2 SASEGT. This CDR3 region has 15 residues. Trimming cost V 7 bases and J 2 bases, with 14 bases left between them. The DNA of the CDR3 is TGTGCCAGCACCTACCAGCGGGACACTAATGAAAAACTGTTTTTT. Translated, it gives CASTYQRDTNEKLFF.

The chain joins TRBV7-3 to TRBJ2-1, with TRBD2 identical over 9 bases. Germline V gene sequence: CDR1 SGHTA, CDR2 FQGTGA. V shed 6 bases and J 4 bases; nucleotides not matched to a gene: 10. This CDR3 spans 16 amino acids. CDR3 region: CASSLLTSGPYNEQFF. DNA for the CDR3: TGTGCCAGCAGTCTGCTGACTAGCGGACCGTACAATGAGCAGTTCTTC.

In regard to this clone: The sample contains more than one DNA sequence encoding this CDR3. The V call is TRBV11-2, the J call TRBJ2-5; D gene ambiguous. The CDR3 has 13 amino acids. The V gene's germline CDR1 is SGHAT and CDR2 FQNNGV. Trimming took off 3 bases at V and 0 bases at J, with 5 bases between the two ends. Written as DNA, the CDR3 is TGTGCCAGCAGCTTTGGGTACCAAGAGACCCAGTACTTC. It encodes CASSFGYQETQYF. The whole variable domain, remainder taken from reference TRBV11-2 and TRBJ2-5, is EAGVAQSPRYKIIEKRQSVAFWCNPISGHATLYWYQQILGQGPKLLIQFQNNGVVDDSQLPKDRFSAERLKGVDSTLKIQPAKLEDSAVYLCASSFGYQETQYFGPGTRLLVL.

The chain uses TRBV7-3 and TRBJ2-5; possibly TRBD1 or TRBD2 for D (5 bases each). The CDR3 consists of 15 residues. CDR1 is SGHTA and CDR2 is FQGTGA in the germline V gene. Between the trimmed V and J ends, which lost 4 bases and 4 bases, there was a span of 16 bases. In nucleotides, the CDR3 is TGTGCCAGCAGCTCCGGGGCGGCGCCGGGAGAGACCCAGTACTTC. As protein: CASSSGAAPGETQYF.

The sample holds one count of this clone. The chain joins TRBV4-1 to TRBJ1-2; D call uncertain. Germline V gives CDR1 MGHRA, CDR2 YSYEKL. The V and J ends lost 0 bases and 5 bases respectively, with 10 bases between them. CDR3 length: 14 amino acids. The CDR3 reads CASSQDGGSYGYTF. CDR3 bases: TGCGCCAGCAGCCAAGATGGTGGCAGTTATGGCTACACCTTC.

V is TRBV5-1 and J is TRBJ2-6; 8 bases fit TRBD1. The germline V gene encodes CDR1 SGHRS and CDR2 YFSETQ. V lost 4 bases to trimming and J lost 2 bases; unmatched junction nucleotides: 5. The CDR3 has 16 amino acids. CDR3 amino acids: CASSEDRVTGANVLTF. In DNA, the CDR3 is TGCGCCAGCAGCGAGGACAGGGTCACTGGGGCCAACGTCCTGACTTTC.

The genes are TRBV6-5 and TRBJ1-5; 7 bases are a match to TRBD1. Germline V gene data show CDR1 as MNHEY and CDR2 as SVGAGI. The length of the CDR3 is 14 residues. J lost 0 bases, V lost 8 bases, and 4 bases had no gene match. The CDR3 coding sequence is TGTGCCAGCGGGGGACAGCATAGCAATCAGCCCCAGCATTTT. Its protein is CASGGQHSNQPQHF.

The V and J genes are TRBV2 and TRBJ1-2, with unresolved D. CDR1 and CDR2 from the germline V gene are SNHLY and FYNNEI. Trimming left V 0 bases short and J 0 bases short, with 8 bases between. The CDR3 is 15 amino acids. The CDR3: CASSEAGSSNYGYTF. The CDR3 DNA reads as TGTGCCAGCAGTGAAGCAGGCTCATCTAACTATGGCTACACCTTC.